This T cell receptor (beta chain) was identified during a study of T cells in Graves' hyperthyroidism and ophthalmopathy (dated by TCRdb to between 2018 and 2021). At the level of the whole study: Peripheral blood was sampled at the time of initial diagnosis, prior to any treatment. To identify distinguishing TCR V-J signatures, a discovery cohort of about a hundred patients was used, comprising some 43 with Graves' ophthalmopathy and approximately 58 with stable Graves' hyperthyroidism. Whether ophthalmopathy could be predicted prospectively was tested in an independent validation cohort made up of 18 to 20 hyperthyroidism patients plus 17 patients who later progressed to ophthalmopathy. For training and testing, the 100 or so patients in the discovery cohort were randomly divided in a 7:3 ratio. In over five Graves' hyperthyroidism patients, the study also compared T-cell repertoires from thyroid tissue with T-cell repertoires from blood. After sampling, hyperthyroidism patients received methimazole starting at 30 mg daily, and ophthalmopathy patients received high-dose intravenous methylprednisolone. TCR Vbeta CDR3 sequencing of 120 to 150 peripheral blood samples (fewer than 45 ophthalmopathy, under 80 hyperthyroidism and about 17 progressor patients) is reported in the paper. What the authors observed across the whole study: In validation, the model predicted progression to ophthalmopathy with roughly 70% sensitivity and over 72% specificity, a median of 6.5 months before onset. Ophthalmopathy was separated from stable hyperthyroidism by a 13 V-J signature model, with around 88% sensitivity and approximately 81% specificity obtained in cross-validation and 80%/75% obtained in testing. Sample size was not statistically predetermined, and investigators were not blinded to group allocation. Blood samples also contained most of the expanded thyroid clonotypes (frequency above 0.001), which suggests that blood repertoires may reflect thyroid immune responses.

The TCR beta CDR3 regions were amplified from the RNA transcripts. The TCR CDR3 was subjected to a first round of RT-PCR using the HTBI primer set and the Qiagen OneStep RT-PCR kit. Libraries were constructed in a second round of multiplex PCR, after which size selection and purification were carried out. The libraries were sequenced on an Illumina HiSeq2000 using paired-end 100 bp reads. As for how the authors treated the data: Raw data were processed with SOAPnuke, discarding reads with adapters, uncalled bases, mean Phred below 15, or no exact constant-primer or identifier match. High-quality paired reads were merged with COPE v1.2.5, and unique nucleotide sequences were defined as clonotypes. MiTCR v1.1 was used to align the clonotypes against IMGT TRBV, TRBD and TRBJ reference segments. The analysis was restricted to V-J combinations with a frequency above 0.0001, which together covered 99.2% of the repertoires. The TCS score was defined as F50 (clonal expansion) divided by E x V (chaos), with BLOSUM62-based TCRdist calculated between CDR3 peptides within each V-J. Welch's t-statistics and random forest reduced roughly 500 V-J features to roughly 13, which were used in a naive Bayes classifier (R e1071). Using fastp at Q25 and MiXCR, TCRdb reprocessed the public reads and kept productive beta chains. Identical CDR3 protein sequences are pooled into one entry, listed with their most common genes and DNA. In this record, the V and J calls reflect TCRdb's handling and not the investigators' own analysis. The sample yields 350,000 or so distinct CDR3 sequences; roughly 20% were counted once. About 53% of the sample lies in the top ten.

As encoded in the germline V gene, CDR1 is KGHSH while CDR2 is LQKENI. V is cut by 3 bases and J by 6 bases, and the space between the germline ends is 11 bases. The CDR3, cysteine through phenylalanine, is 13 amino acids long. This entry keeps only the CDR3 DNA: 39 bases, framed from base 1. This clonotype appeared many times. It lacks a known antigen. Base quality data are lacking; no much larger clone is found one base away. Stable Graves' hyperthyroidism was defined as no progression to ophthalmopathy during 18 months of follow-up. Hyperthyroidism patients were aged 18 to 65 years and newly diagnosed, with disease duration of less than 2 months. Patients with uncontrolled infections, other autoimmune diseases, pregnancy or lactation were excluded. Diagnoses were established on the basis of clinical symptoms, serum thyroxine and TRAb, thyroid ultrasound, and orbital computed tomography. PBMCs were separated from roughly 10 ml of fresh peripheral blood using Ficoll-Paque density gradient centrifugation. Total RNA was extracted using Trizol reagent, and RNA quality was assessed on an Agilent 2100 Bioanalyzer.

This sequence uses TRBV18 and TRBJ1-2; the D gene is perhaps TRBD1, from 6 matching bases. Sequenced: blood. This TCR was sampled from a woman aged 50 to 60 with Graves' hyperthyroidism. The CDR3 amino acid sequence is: CASSPQGRDGYTF. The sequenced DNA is TGTGCCAGCTCACCCCAGGGGCGGGATGGCTACACCTTC.